The clone carrying this T cell receptor beta chain was observed a single time. This table comes from immunoSEQ multiplex PCR, and its TCRdb copy is limited to in-frame clones, with some not included. The table shows several thousand clones, with roughly 90% occurring only once. The sample originates from a study of control samples from healthy donors and cancer patients. Trimming took off 5 bases at V and 8 bases at J, with 19 bases between the two ends. The CDR3 length is 15 residues. CDR1 and CDR2 from the germline V gene are SGHTA and FQGNSA. Sample: PBMCs. The TCR originated in a man in his sixties with colorectal cancer. The chain combines TRBV7-2 with TRBJ1-3, with D possibly being TRBD1 (5 bases). The CDR3 region has the DNA TGTGCCAGCAGCCCCCCGGGAACAGGCGGGGACACCATATATTTT. Its translation is CASSPPGTGGDTIYF.